Listed below are T cell receptor beta chains from one sample, sequenced in a study of cytomegalovirus exposure and HLA in healthy donors. Some clones are missing from TCRdb's copy, which holds only in-frame ones; the method was immunoSEQ multiplex PCR. The sample has some 85,000 clones, 78% seen once. Sample: PBMCs. These receptors were taken from a man in his late teens or twenties in good health and CMV-seropositive. Both conserved end residues are part of each CDR3. D genes are given only for firm matches. Not all rows give a size; the values are once, few, many and, for expanded clones, a class.

v_gene: TRBV29-1
j_gene: TRBJ2-7
d_gene: -
abundance: once
CDR3aa: CSVELSRYEQYF
CDR3nt: TGCAGCGTGGAGCTTTCCCGGTACGAGCAGTACTTC

v_gene: TRBV7-2
j_gene: TRBJ2-7
d_gene: TRBD1
abundance: -
CDR3aa: CASSFRTGDYEQYF
CDR3nt: TGTGCCAGCAGCTTCCGGACAGGGGATTACGAGCAGTACTTC

v_gene: TRBV6-6
j_gene: TRBJ1-2
d_gene: TRBD1
abundance: few
CDR3aa: CASSYPDRVTAGYTF
CDR3nt: TGTGCCAGCAGTTACCCCGACAGGGTAACGGCGGGCTACACCTTC

v_gene: TRBV5-3
j_gene: TRBJ1-2
d_gene: -
abundance: -
CDR3aa: CARSPGKPLGYTF
CDR3nt: TGTGCCAGAAGCCCCGGGAAGCCCCTTGGCTACACCTTC

v_gene: TRBV6-5
j_gene: TRBJ2-7
d_gene: TRBD2
abundance: few
CDR3aa: CASSYSSGRFEQYF
CDR3nt: TGTGCCAGCAGTTACTCTAGCGGGAGGTTCGAGCAGTACTTC

v_gene: TRBV10-2
j_gene: TRBJ2-1
d_gene: TRBD1
abundance: -
CDR3aa: CASSDRTGAYNEQFF
CDR3nt: TGCGCCAGCAGTGATAGGACAGGGGCCTACAATGAGCAGTTCTTC

v_gene: TRBV5-5
j_gene: TRBJ1-1
d_gene: -
abundance: -
CDR3aa: CASTPTLMNTEAFF
CDR3nt: TGTGCCAGCACCCCGACACTCATGAACACTGAAGCTTTCTTT

v_gene: TRBV18
j_gene: TRBJ1-1
d_gene: -
abundance: -
CDR3aa: CASSPPQMNTEAFF
CDR3nt: TGTGCCAGCTCACCACCGCAGATGAACACTGAAGCTTTCTTT

v_gene: TRBV10-2
j_gene: TRBJ1-4
d_gene: -
abundance: -
CDR3aa: CASLDLATNEKLFF
CDR3nt: TGCGCCAGCCTAGACCTTGCAACTAATGAAAAACTGTTTTTT

v_gene: TRBV7-8
j_gene: TRBJ2-3
d_gene: TRBD2
abundance: -
CDR3aa: CASSEERESTDTQYF
CDR3nt: TGTGCCAGCAGCGAAGAGCGGGAGAGCACAGATACGCAGTATTTT

v_gene: TRBV29-1
j_gene: TRBJ1-1
d_gene: TRBD1
abundance: -
CDR3aa: CSVDRQGAAFF
CDR3nt: TGCAGCGTTGACAGACAGGGTGCTGCTTTCTTT

v_gene: TRBV7-8
j_gene: TRBJ1-1
d_gene: -
abundance: -
CDR3aa: CASSLAWQGFWPEAFF
CDR3nt: TGTGCCAGCAGCTTAGCGTGGCAGGGGTTCTGGCCTGAAGCTTTCTTT

v_gene: TRBV11-2
j_gene: TRBJ1-1
d_gene: -
abundance: -
CDR3aa: CASSPLDSLRNTEAFF
CDR3nt: TGTGCCAGCAGCCCGTTGGACAGCCTCCGGAACACTGAAGCTTTCTTT

v_gene: TRBV2
j_gene: TRBJ1-5
d_gene: TRBD1
abundance: -
CDR3aa: CASRSGPGQGSQPQHF
CDR3nt: TGTGCCAGCAGGTCTGGTCCGGGACAGGGGTCTCAGCCCCAGCATTTT

v_gene: TRBV6-5
j_gene: TRBJ2-7
d_gene: -
abundance: -
CDR3aa: CASSYGGEQYF
CDR3nt: TGTGCCAGCAGTTACGGCGGAGAGCAGTACTTC

v_gene: TRBV9
j_gene: TRBJ1-4
d_gene: -
abundance: -
CDR3aa: CASSTDKSNEKLFF
CDR3nt: TGTGCCAGCAGCACGGACAAGTCTAATGAAAAACTGTTTTTT

v_gene: TRBV28
j_gene: TRBJ2-7
d_gene: TRBD2
abundance: -
CDR3aa: CASSLGGRGYEQYF
CDR3nt: TGTGCCAGCAGTTTAGGCGGGAGAGGGTACGAGCAGTACTTC

v_gene: TRBV2
j_gene: TRBJ2-7
d_gene: TRBD2
abundance: -
CDR3aa: CASSEAPLAGDGYEQYF
CDR3nt: TGTGCCAGCAGTGAAGCCCCACTAGCGGGAGATGGCTACGAGCAGTACTTC

v_gene: TRBV7-8
j_gene: TRBJ2-5
d_gene: -
abundance: -
CDR3aa: CASSRAEQETQYF
CDR3nt: TGTGCCAGCAGCCGAGCGGAACAAGAGACCCAGTACTTC

v_gene: TRBV6-5
j_gene: TRBJ1-1
d_gene: TRBD1
abundance: once
CDR3aa: CASSYLGQGTAFF
CDR3nt: TGTGCCAGCAGTTACCTGGGACAGGGTACAGCTTTCTTT

v_gene: TRBV18
j_gene: TRBJ1-1
d_gene: -
abundance: -
CDR3aa: CASSQDSNTEAFF
CDR3nt: TGTGCCAGCTCACAGGACAGTAACACTGAAGCTTTCTTT

v_gene: TRBV9
j_gene: TRBJ2-1
d_gene: TRBD2
abundance: few
CDR3aa: CASSERLAGGRNEQFF
CDR3nt: TGTGCCAGCAGCGAAAGACTAGCGGGAGGACGTAATGAGCAGTTCTTC

v_gene: TRBV10-3
j_gene: TRBJ2-5
d_gene: TRBD1
abundance: -
CDR3aa: CAISEGTGTYQETQYF
CDR3nt: TGTGCCATCAGTGAGGGGACAGGGACGTACCAAGAGACCCAGTACTTC

v_gene: TRBV4-1
j_gene: TRBJ1-1
d_gene: -
abundance: few
CDR3aa: CASSQRLDTEAFF
CDR3nt: TGCGCCAGCAGCCAAAGACTAGACACTGAAGCTTTCTTT

v_gene: TRBV6-6
j_gene: TRBJ2-7
d_gene: -
abundance: -
CDR3aa: CASSPSYEQYF
CDR3nt: TGTGCCAGCAGTCCCTCCTACGAGCAGTACTTC

v_gene: TRBV9
j_gene: TRBJ2-5
d_gene: -
abundance: -
CDR3aa: CASSVGWGEETQYF
CDR3nt: TGTGCCAGCAGCGTAGGGTGGGGGGAGGAGACCCAGTACTTC

v_gene: TRBV6-5
j_gene: TRBJ2-7
d_gene: -
abundance: -
CDR3aa: CASSITGGASYEQYF
CDR3nt: TGTGCCAGCAGCATAACAGGGGGGGCCTCCTACGAGCAGTACTTC

v_gene: TRBV4-2
j_gene: TRBJ1-2
d_gene: -
abundance: -
CDR3aa: CASSQNRQPNYGYTF
CDR3nt: TGTGCCAGCAGCCAAAACCGACAGCCTAACTATGGCTACACCTTC

v_gene: TRBV7-8
j_gene: TRBJ2-7
d_gene: -
abundance: -
CDR3aa: CASSPLLSGSYEQYF
CDR3nt: TGTGCCAGCAGCCCGCTTCTCAGTGGCTCCTACGAGCAGTACTTC

v_gene: TRBV7-6
j_gene: TRBJ2-2
d_gene: TRBD2
abundance: -
CDR3aa: CASSPGAGTSGVTGELFF
CDR3nt: TGTGCCAGCAGCCCGGGGGCCGGGACTAGCGGAGTAACCGGGGAGCTGTTTTTT

v_gene: TRBV27
j_gene: TRBJ2-7
d_gene: TRBD2
abundance: -
CDR3aa: CASSYLAGTYEQYF
CDR3nt: TGTGCCAGCAGTTACCTAGCGGGGACTTACGAGCAGTACTTC

v_gene: TRBV2
j_gene: TRBJ2-3
d_gene: -
abundance: few
CDR3aa: CASSFGHYTDTQYF
CDR3nt: TGTGCCAGCAGTTTCGGACACTACACAGATACGCAGTATTTT

v_gene: TRBV5-6
j_gene: TRBJ2-3
d_gene: TRBD1
abundance: few
CDR3aa: CASTPYRGPSTDTQYF
CDR3nt: TGTGCCAGCACTCCTTACAGGGGTCCATCCACAGATACGCAGTATTTT

v_gene: TRBV6-1
j_gene: TRBJ1-2
d_gene: -
abundance: -
CDR3aa: CASITGQLYGYTF
CDR3nt: TGTGCCAGCATTACAGGCCAACTCTATGGCTACACCTTC

v_gene: TRBV5-1
j_gene: TRBJ2-1
d_gene: TRBD2
abundance: -
CDR3aa: CASSSGTSGTAEQFF
CDR3nt: TGCGCCAGCAGCTCCGGGACTAGCGGGACGGCTGAGCAGTTCTTC

v_gene: TRBV5-1
j_gene: TRBJ1-2
d_gene: -
abundance: once
CDR3aa: CASSFNRDGYTF
CDR3nt: TGCGCCAGCAGCTTTAACAGGGATGGCTACACCTTC

v_gene: TRBV7-9
j_gene: TRBJ1-3
d_gene: -
abundance: -
CDR3aa: CASSHTMDRGNTIYF
CDR3nt: TGTGCCAGCAGCCACACGATGGACAGAGGAAACACCATATATTTT

v_gene: TRBV9
j_gene: TRBJ1-4
d_gene: -
abundance: -
CDR3aa: CASSAALGTNEKLFF
CDR3nt: TGTGCCAGCAGCGCAGCTCTTGGGACAAACGAAAAACTGTTTTTT

v_gene: TRBV2
j_gene: TRBJ2-1
d_gene: TRBD2
abundance: -
CDR3aa: CASCLAGSNEQFF
CDR3nt: TGTGCCAGCTGCCTAGCGGGAAGTAATGAGCAGTTCTTC

v_gene: TRBV4-1
j_gene: TRBJ1-5
d_gene: -
abundance: -
CDR3aa: CASSRGTPKGPYSNQPQHF
CDR3nt: TGCGCCAGCAGCCGGGGGACTCCTAAGGGACCATATAGCAATCAGCCCCAGCATTTT

v_gene: TRBV23-1
j_gene: TRBJ2-3
d_gene: -
abundance: -
CDR3aa: CASSQLVLILTQYF
CDR3nt: TGCGCCAGCAGTCAACTAGTCCTCATACTAACGCAGTATTTT

v_gene: TRBV9
j_gene: TRBJ1-1
d_gene: TRBD1
abundance: -
CDR3aa: CASSVGGTGITEAFF
CDR3nt: TGTGCCAGCAGCGTAGGGGGGACAGGGATCACTGAAGCTTTCTTT

v_gene: TRBV27
j_gene: TRBJ2-7
d_gene: TRBD1
abundance: -
CDR3aa: CASGDRVYEQYF
CDR3nt: TGTGCCAGCGGGGACAGGGTTTACGAGCAGTACTTC

v_gene: TRBV18
j_gene: TRBJ2-3
d_gene: -
abundance: -
CDR3aa: CASSPVLAGTDTQYF
CDR3nt: TGTGCCAGCTCACCGGTATTAGCGGGCACAGATACGCAGTATTTT

v_gene: TRBV25-1
j_gene: TRBJ1-1
d_gene: -
abundance: -
CDR3aa: CASSPNRVTEAFF
CDR3nt: TGTGCCAGCAGTCCGAACAGGGTCACTGAAGCTTTCTTT

v_gene: TRBV28
j_gene: TRBJ2-2
d_gene: -
abundance: -
CDR3aa: CASSFAGELFF
CDR3nt: TGTGCCAGCAGCTTTGCCGGGGAGCTGTTTTTT

v_gene: TRBV7-9
j_gene: TRBJ1-4
d_gene: TRBD1
abundance: -
CDR3aa: CASSFDRGLNEKLFF
CDR3nt: TGTGCCAGCAGCTTCGACAGGGGACTTAATGAAAAACTGTTTTTT